This passage covers 16 T cell receptor beta chains from one sample sequenced in a study of blood T cell repertoires in COVID-19. Generated by immunoSEQ multiplex PCR, the TCRdb table keeps only in-frame clones and is missing some. The table lists roughly 33,000 clones, about 85% of them singletons. Material for sequencing was peripheral blood. These receptors all come from a human donor with acute or convalescent COVID-19. The donor label of this sample is uncertain.

With regard to this clone: In the same sample, other DNA sequences code for this CDR3. The chain couples TRBV29-1 to TRBJ1-1; weak D call: TRBD1 (6 bases). Germline CDR1 and CDR2: SQVTM and ANQGSEA. V was pared by 8 bases and J by 1 base, with 17 bases between. The CDR3 contains 14 residues. CDR3 residues: CSYSRDTSNTEAFF. In DNA form, the CDR3 reads TGCAGCTATTCCCGGGACACTTCGAACACTGAAGCTTTCTTT.

V gene TRBV4-1 combines with J gene TRBJ2-1; possibly TRBD1 for D (6 bases). This CDR3 comprises 16 residues. Germline V gene lookup returns CDR1 MGHRA and CDR2 YSYEKL. The V and J ends lost 1 base and 0 bases respectively, with 10 bases between them. CDR3 DNA: TGCGCCAGCAGCCAAGCCAGACAGGCCTCCTACAATGAGCAGTTCTTC. Residues: CASSQARQASYNEQFF.

V and J are TRBV7-8 and TRBJ1-2; D is possibly TRBD1 (6 bases). The ends were cut back, 0 bases at V and 5 bases at J, with 19 bases in the middle. Germline V gives CDR1 SGHVS, CDR2 FQNEAQ. This CDR3 comprises 17 residues. The DNA of the CDR3 is TGTGCCAGCAGCTTAGCGGTTGGCAGGGGCCACGTATATGGCTACACCTTC. As protein: CASSLAVGRGHVYGYTF.

The genes are TRBV7-9 and TRBJ1-2; D might be TRBD1 (5 bases). Trimming removed 5 bases at V and 8 bases at J, with 24 bases between. The CDR3 extends over 16 amino acids. CDR1 is SEHNR, CDR2 FQNEAQ, per germline (reference sequence). This CDR3 is CASSPEAGQGSAGYTF. As DNA, the CDR3 is TGTGCCAGCAGCCCCGAGGCTGGGCAGGGATCGGCAGGCTACACCTTC.

The genes are TRBV28 and TRBJ1-2; D gene ambiguous. Per germline, CDR1 MDHEN and CDR2 SYDVKM. The CDR3 is made up of 16 amino acids. V was shortened by 2 bases and J by 3 bases, with 16 bases between the two germline ends. This chain's CDR3 is CASSLGQLLGHYGYTF. CDR3 nucleotide sequence: TGTGCCAGCAGTTTAGGCCAGCTTCTTGGGCACTATGGCTACACCTTC.

The J gene is TRBJ2-3, the V gene TRBV5-5; TRBD1 agrees at 9 bases. V was clipped by 3 bases and J by 0 bases; unmatched bases: 8. Germline V CDR1 and CDR2: SGHKS, YYEKEE (reference sequence). The CDR3 totals 17 residues. The CDR3 DNA reads TGTGCCAGCAGCTGGGGACAGGGCATATCTAGCACAGATACGCAGTATTTT. Translating gives CASSWGQGISSTDTQYF.

The chain carries TRBV2 and TRBJ1-2; weak D call: TRBD1 (6 bases). CDR3 size: 15 residues. Deletions cut 5 bases from V and 9 bases from J, with 22 bases between. Germline loops: CDR1 SNHLY, CDR2 FYNNEI. CDR3 sequence: CASSPTGRGRESYTF. CDR3 sequence (DNA): TGTGCCAGCAGTCCAACAGGGAGGGGTCGAGAGAGCTACACCTTC.

The chain combines TRBV30 with TRBJ2-3; D possibly corresponds to TRBD2 (6 bases). CDR3 length: 12 residues. V dropped 8 bases and J dropped 9 bases, with 18 bases sitting between them. CDR1 is GTSNPN, CDR2 SVGIG, per germline (reference sequence). CDR3 coding DNA: TGTGCCGGAGAGAAGGGCGGGGACACGCAGTATTTT. Encoded protein: CAGEKGGDTQYF.

The rearrangement joins TRBV2 to TRBJ2-2; TRBD1 matches at 8 bases. V shed 6 bases, J shed 4 bases, and the junction held 4 bases outside the gene matches. Germline CDR1 and CDR2: SNHLY and FYNNEI. The CDR3 has 14 amino acids. CDR3 residues: CASRDRVGTGELFF. The CDR3 DNA reads as TGTGCCAGCAGGGACAGGGTCGGCACCGGGGAGCTGTTTTTT.

This rearrangement joins TRBV5-1 to TRBJ2-2; D might be TRBD1 (5 bases). Trimming left V 4 bases short and J 6 bases short, with 13 bases between. The CDR3 sequence is 14 residues long. Germline CDR1 is SGHRS and CDR2 is YFSETQ. As DNA, the CDR3 is TGCGCCAGCAGCAGCCAGGGTTCCGCCGGGGAGCTGTTTTTT. Its protein product is CASSSQGSAGELFF. The entire variable domain, with the rest obtained from reference TRBV5-1 and TRBJ2-2, is as follows: KAGVTQTPRYLIKTRGQQVTLSCSPISGHRSVSWYQQTPGQGLQFLFEYFSETQRNKGNFPGRFSGRQFSNSRSEMNVSTLELGDSALYLCASSSQGSAGELFFGEGSRLTVL.

The rearrangement uses TRBV24-1 and TRBJ2-2; 9 nucleotides match TRBD1. This CDR3 spans 17 amino acids. From germline, CDR1 is KGHDR and CDR2 SFDVKD. Losses at the gene ends were 9 bases for V and 2 bases for J; bases not matched to a gene: 12. This chain's CDR3 is CATGSPQGAVNTGELFF. In DNA, the CDR3 is TGTGCCACCGGATCTCCACAGGGGGCAGTTAACACCGGGGAGCTGTTTTTT.

This clone was observed a single time. The CDR3 coding sequence is TGTGCCATCAGTGAAGGACGGGAGCAAGAGACCCAGTACTTC. Its translation: CAISEGREQETQYF. J is TRBJ2-5 and V is TRBV10-3; D is perhaps TRBD2 (6 bases). The CDR3 is 14 amino acids. Per the germline V gene, CDR1 is ENHRY and CDR2 is SYGVKD. V was trimmed by 3 bases and J by 2 bases, leaving 10 bases between them.

The count of this clone is one. The chain couples TRBV5-1 to TRBJ1-1, with 10 bases identical to TRBD1. This CDR3 is 13 amino acids long. The germline gives CDR1 SGHRS, CDR2 YFSETQ. After removal of 6 bases from V and 3 bases from J, the junction contained 2 bases not matched to a gene. The CDR3, as DNA: TGCGCCAGCAACGGACAGGGGGACACTGAAGCTTTCTTT. It codes for CASNGQGDTEAFF.

This chain uses TRBV5-1 with TRBJ1-1; the match to TRBD1 covers 7 bases. Germline loops: CDR1 SGHRS, CDR2 YFSETQ. Trimming at V came to 4 bases and at J to 5 bases, leaving 8 bases not matched to a gene. The CDR3 has 14 amino acids. Written as DNA, the CDR3 is TGCGCCAGCAGCACTCAGGGGGAAGGGACTGAAGCTTTCTTT. Translation: CASSTQGEGTEAFF.

This clone was seen only a few times. The genes are TRBV7-8 and TRBJ1-1, with a possible D match to TRBD1 (5 bases). There are 16 residues in the CDR3. Germline V gene data show CDR1 as SGHVS and CDR2 as FQNEAQ. Trimming shortened V by 0 bases and J by 0 bases, and 11 bases separated the two germline ends. The CDR3 DNA follows: TGTGCCAGCAGCTTAGCCAGGGCGGGGATGAACACTGAAGCTTTCTTT. This encodes CASSLARAGMNTEAFF.

This chain uses TRBV10-3 with TRBJ1-3; D is undetermined. CDR1 is ENHRY, CDR2 SYGVKD, per germline. Trimming shortened V by 8 bases and J by 1 base, and 9 bases separated the two germline ends. The CDR3 length is 13 residues. CDR3 nucleotide sequence: TGTGCCATCTGGGCAGGATCTGGAAACACCATATATTTT. Translating gives CAIWAGSGNTIYF.